Presented here are 16 T cell receptor beta chains from one specimen sequenced in a study of blood T cell repertoires in COVID-19. Assay: immunoSEQ multiplex PCR; the TCRdb copy retains only in-frame clones and omits some. The sample contains about 300,000 clones, roughly 91% of which appear only once. Material: peripheral blood. Receptor source: a woman in her thirties with COVID-19, enrolled during active disease.

This chain joins TRBV5-5 and TRBJ1-2; TRBD1 matches 7 bases. CDR1 SGHKS and CDR2 YYEKEE come from the germline V gene (reference sequence). V lost 2 bases, J lost 4 bases, and 5 bases stayed unmatched. The CDR3 runs to 14 residues. CDR3 region: CASSFGQASYGYTF. The CDR3 nucleotides read TGTGCCAGCAGCTTTGGACAGGCCTCCTATGGCTACACCTTC. The variable domain in full, with the rest retrieved from reference TRBV5-5 and TRBJ1-2, is DAGVTQSPTHLIKTRGQQVTLRCSPISGHKSVSWYQQVLGQGPQFIFQYYEKEERGRGNFPDRFSARQFPNYSSELNVNALLLGDSALYLCASSFGQASYGYTFGSGTRLTVV.

The chain combines TRBV20-1 with TRBJ1-1; D possibly corresponds to TRBD1 (5 bases). Trimming shortened V by 6 bases and J by 4 bases, and 9 bases separated the two germline ends. The CDR3 is made up of 11 amino acids. The germline gives CDR1 DFQATT, CDR2 SNEGSKA (reference sequence). The CDR3 loop reads CSAMGGTEAFF. The DNA of the CDR3 is TGCAGTGCCATGGGGGGCACTGAAGCTTTCTTT.

This sequence joins TRBV11-2 and TRBJ1-5; maybe TRBD1 (5 bases). The CDR3 extends over 14 amino acids. The germline gives CDR1 SGHAT, CDR2 FQNNGV. V shed 3 bases and J shed 6 bases, with 12 bases lying between them. CDR3 loop: CASSFAGMSQPQHF. The CDR3 region has the DNA TGTGCCAGCAGCTTTGCAGGGATGAGTCAGCCCCAGCATTTT.

V usage is TRBV18 and J usage is TRBJ2-7; D is possibly TRBD1 (6 bases). V was pared by 3 bases and J by 7 bases, with 22 bases between. Germline CDR1 is KGHSH and CDR2 is LQKENI. The length of the CDR3 is 16 residues. The CDR3 coding sequence is TGTGCCAGCTCACCCGGGGTCTGGACAGAGACTCGGGAGCAGTACTTC. Amino acid sequence: CASSPGVWTETREQYF.

The rearrangement joins TRBV28 to TRBJ1-1, with D possibly matching TRBD1 (6 bases). V dropped 3 bases and J dropped 4 bases, with 9 bases sitting between them. Looked up from germline, CDR1 is MDHEN and CDR2 is SYDVKM. The CDR3 runs to 13 residues. The CDR3 here is CASSFPGATEAFF. In DNA, the CDR3 is TGTGCCAGCAGTTTCCCAGGGGCCACTGAAGCTTTCTTT.

The chain combines TRBV28 with TRBJ2-1; D is possibly TRBD1 (5 bases). The CDR3 sequence is 14 residues long. Germline assignment: CDR1 MDHEN and CDR2 SYDVKM. V was cut by 5 bases and J by 4 bases, with 12 bases left in between. The CDR3 here is CASSPLDIYNEQFF. The CDR3 nucleotides are TGTGCCAGCAGTCCGCTGGACATTTACAATGAGCAGTTCTTC.

The genes are TRBV5-6 and TRBJ1-5; 12 positions agree with TRBD1. Trimming removed 3 bases from V and 0 bases from J; junction bases left unmatched: 7. This CDR3 contains 18 residues. Germline V gene lookup returns CDR1 SGHDT and CDR2 YYEEEE. The CDR3 loop is CASSSGTGGVFSNQPQHF. The CDR3 nucleotides are TGTGCCAGCAGCTCCGGGACAGGGGGCGTATTTAGCAATCAGCCCCAGCATTTT.

This chain links TRBV6-5 with TRBJ1-5; 10 bases are shared with TRBD1. V lost 4 bases and J lost 5; bases outside the gene matches: 8. The CDR3 runs 16 residues. CDR1 and CDR2 from the germline V gene are MNHEY and SVGAGI. CDR3 DNA sequence: TGTGCCAGCAGTTTCTCAGGACAGGGGGACTATCAGCCCCAGCATTTT. Encoded protein: CASSFSGQGDYQPQHF.

The rearrangement uses TRBV12-5 and TRBJ1-2, with TRBD1 matching over 7 bases. Germline V lookup: CDR1 LGHNT, CDR2 FRNRAP. This CDR3 contains 17 residues. Trimming took 0 bases from V and 8 from J; bases not matched to a gene: 15. CDR3 amino acids: CASGLVPGGTATWGYTF. The CDR3 DNA reads as TGTGCTAGTGGTTTGGTGCCAGGAGGGACAGCGACGTGGGGCTACACCTTC.

V is TRBV20-1 and J is TRBJ1-6, with D perhaps TRBD1 (5 bases). This CDR3 has 15 residues. Germline CDR1 reads DFQATT; CDR2 reads SNEGSKA (reference sequence). V gave up 3 bases and J gave up 7 bases, with 16 bases separating them. DNA of the CDR3: TGCAGTGCTAGTAATTTCAGGACAAGGAATTCACCCCTCCACTTT. It encodes CSASNFRTRNSPLHF.

The chain employs TRBV27 and TRBJ2-5; 10 nucleotides agree with TRBD1. Germline V gene lookup returns CDR1 MNHEY and CDR2 SMNVEV (reference sequence). There are 13 residues in the CDR3. V lost 8 bases and J lost 5; bases outside the gene matches: 5. The CDR3 loop reads CASSRDRGETQYF. The CDR3 DNA is TGTGCCAGCTCTAGGGACAGGGGTGAGACCCAGTACTTC.

The V call is TRBV4-2, the J call TRBJ1-2; 7 nucleotides line up with TRBD1. The CDR3 is made up of 13 amino acids. With V trimmed by 1 base and J by 8 bases, 4 bases remained unmatched. Germline CDR1 and CDR2: LGHNA and YNFKEQ. CDR3: CASSQGQGWGYTF. The CDR3, as DNA: TGTGCCAGCAGCCAAGGACAGGGTTGGGGCTACACCTTC.

This clone came up once. J is TRBJ1-1 and V is TRBV7-9; possibly TRBD1 for D (5 bases). Germline loops: CDR1 SEHNR, CDR2 FQNEAQ (reference sequence). V lost 2 bases to trimming and J lost 6 bases, with 10 bases between them. This CDR3 comprises 13 residues. The CDR3 DNA reads as TGTGCCAGCAGCTTATCGGGCAGGGCTGAAGCTTTCTTT. It is translated as CASSLSGRAEAFF. The whole variable domain, filled in from reference TRBV7-9 and TRBJ1-1, reads DTGVSQNPRHKITKRGQNVTFRCDPISEHNRLYWYRQTLGQGPEFLTYFQNEAQLEKSRLLSDRFSAERPKGSFSTLEIQRTEQGDSAMYLCASSLSGRAEAFFGQGTRLTVV.

This rearrangement joins TRBV7-3 to TRBJ2-1, with 10 nucleotides matching TRBD2. The length of the CDR3 is 15 residues. In germline, CDR1 is SGHTA, CDR2 FQGTGA. The V and J ends lost 4 bases and 9 bases, in that order; junction bases with no gene match: 9. CDR3 DNA sequence: TGTGCCAGCAGCTCCAAGCGGGGGGGCCGCCTTGAGCAGTTCTTC. It encodes CASSSKRGGRLEQFF.

This rearrangement joins TRBV29-1 to TRBJ2-3; TRBD2 matches at 9 bases. V trimming: 1 base; J trimming: 6 bases; junction bases outside the gene matches: 2. CDR1 SQVTM and CDR2 ANQGSEA come from the germline V gene. This CDR3 region has 13 residues. CDR3 in amino acids: CSVEGGGADTQYF. For the CDR3, the DNA is TGCAGCGTTGAAGGCGGGGGGGCCGATACGCAGTATTTT.

V gene TRBV11-1 combines with J gene TRBJ1-5; 8 positions match TRBD1. This CDR3 is 18 amino acids long. V lost 0 bases and J lost 6; bases outside the gene matches: 13. The germline CDR1 and CDR2 sequences are SGHAT and FQDESV (reference sequence). The CDR3 spells CASSLAVLGQGSIQPQHF. The CDR3 nucleotides read TGTGCCAGCAGCTTAGCTGTTTTAGGACAGGGTAGTATTCAGCCCCAGCATTTT.